The 15 T cell receptor beta chains given below trace back to one sample, sequenced in a study of identifying expanded T cells in peripheral blood. Sequencing used immunoSEQ multiplex PCR; TCRdb keeps in-frame clones, though not all of them. This table holds approximately 92,000 clones, 80% to 90% found once. Input material: blood. The receptors were sampled from a person between 18 and 70 years old in good health.

This clone was found once. The chain is built from TRBV27 and TRBJ2-1; D possibly matches TRBD1 or TRBD2 (6 bases each). Trimming shortened V by 4 bases and J by 4 bases, and 11 bases separated the two germline ends. This CDR3 comprises 14 residues. CDR1 MNHEY and CDR2 SMNVEV come from the germline V gene (reference sequence). The CDR3 sequence is CASSSRGQYNEQFF. CDR3 in DNA: TGTGCCAGCAGTTCACGGGGGCAATACAATGAGCAGTTCTTC.

The gene calls are TRBV19 and TRBJ1-2, with D tentatively TRBD1 (5 bases). This CDR3 has 15 residues. V dropped 5 bases and J dropped 4 bases, with 17 bases sitting between them. Germline V gene sequence: CDR1 LNHDA, CDR2 SQIVND (reference sequence). The DNA for the CDR3 is TGTGCCAGTAGTCCCGGACACAACCCTGGCTATGGCTACACCTTC. Its protein is CASSPGHNPGYGYTF.

The chain's CDR3 is CASSLDRGAGELFF. The CDR3 nucleotides are TGTGCCAGCAGTCTGGACAGGGGGGCCGGGGAGCTGTTTTTT. The chain has TRBV2 and TRBJ2-2; 10 bases are a match to TRBD1. The V gene end was trimmed by 5 bases and the J gene end by 6 bases; junction bases not matched to a gene: 3. This CDR3 region has 14 residues. CDR1 and CDR2 (germline): SNHLY, FYNNEI.

The chain couples TRBV9 to TRBJ1-3; D gene unclear. Deletions cut 0 bases from V and 1 base from J, with 5 bases between. Germline CDR1 SGDLS, CDR2 YYNGEE. The CDR3 has 14 residues. The CDR3 DNA reads as TGTGCCAGCAGCGTAGTGGGATCTGGAAACACCATATATTTT. Translated, it gives CASSVVGSGNTIYF.

This clone showed up just once. The CDR3 DNA follows: TGTGCCAGCAGCTTAGCGAGCACTAGCGGTGGCTACGAGCAGTACTTC. It yields the protein CASSLASTSGGYEQYF. The chain employs TRBV7-2 and TRBJ2-7, with 8 positions matching TRBD2. Germline V gene sequence: CDR1 SGHTA, CDR2 FQGNSA. Losses at the gene ends were 0 bases for V and 3 bases for J; bases not matched to a gene: 7. The CDR3 is 16 residues long.

The chain recombines TRBV7-2 with TRBJ2-3; D remains ambiguous. The CDR3 loop spans 16 amino acids. Trimming pared 0 bases from V and 6 bases from J, leaving 16 bases between. Germline CDR1 and CDR2: SGHTA and FQGNSA. The CDR3 nucleotides read TGTGCCAGCAGCTTAGCACCGGGCCCAAATTGGGATACGCAGTATTTT. Its protein is CASSLAPGPNWDTQYF.

Here the CDR3 DNA reads TGTGCCAGCAGCCCTCGATCAGGGGGCTTTCGAACGAACACTGAAGCTTTCTTT. This encodes CASSPRSGGFRTNTEAFF. The rearrangement links TRBV7-2 to TRBJ1-1; 8 nucleotides align to TRBD1. The CDR3 runs 18 residues. V dropped 5 bases and J dropped 1; count of bases not matched to a gene: 15. Germline V gene lookup returns CDR1 SGHTA and CDR2 FQGNSA.

This chain joins TRBV15 and TRBJ1-1; D is perhaps TRBD1 (6 bases). V lost 3 bases to trimming and J lost 0 bases, with 14 bases between them. This CDR3 has 16 amino acids. Germline CDR1 reads LNHNV; CDR2 reads YYDKDF (reference sequence). Here the CDR3 DNA reads TGTGCCACCAGCAGTGGGTTCGGACAGCTGAACACTGAAGCTTTCTTT. As protein: CATSSGFGQLNTEAFF.

The rearrangement joins TRBV19 to TRBJ1-5; D possibly corresponds to TRBD1 (5 bases). Germline assignment: CDR1 LNHDA and CDR2 SQIVND (reference sequence). The CDR3 runs to 13 residues. V lost 5 bases and J lost 6, with 11 bases in between. The CDR3 loop is CASSVQVTQPQHF. The CDR3 DNA is TGTGCCAGTAGTGTACAGGTAACTCAGCCCCAGCATTTT.

The chain couples TRBV6-1 to TRBJ1-5; no firm D call. Germline CDR1 MNHNS, CDR2 SASEGT. The CDR3 consists of 14 residues. Trimming pared 7 bases from V and 7 bases from J, leaving 17 bases between. The CDR3 loop reads CASKMMEGGQPQHF. The CDR3 coding sequence is TGTGCCAGCAAAATGATGGAGGGAGGACAGCCCCAGCATTTT.

The CDR3 DNA sequence: TGTGCCAGTAGTATCACCCTGGGGGTCAGGGGGGCAGATACGCAGTATTTT. Translated, it gives CASSITLGVRGADTQYF. The genes are TRBV19 and TRBJ2-3, with D perhaps TRBD1 (7 bases). The CDR3 runs to 17 residues. Germline V gene lookup returns CDR1 LNHDA and CDR2 SQIVND (reference sequence). Trimming pared 3 bases from V and 4 bases from J, leaving 20 bases between. Combining the CDR3 with reference TRBV19 and TRBJ2-3 gives the whole variable domain DGGITQSPKYLFRKEGQNVTLSCEQNLNHDAMYWYRQDPGQGLRLIYYSQIVNDFQKGDIAEGYSVSREKKESFPLTVTSAQKNPTAFYLCASSITLGVRGADTQYFGPGTRLTVL.

The rearrangement links TRBV9 to TRBJ2-3; D is undetermined. CDR3 length: 16 amino acids. The germline V and J ends were trimmed by 0 bases and 0 bases, with 11 bases remaining between them. CDR1 and CDR2 from the germline V gene are SGDLS and YYNGEE. The CDR3 here is CASSVEGRLSTDTQYF. The CDR3 DNA follows: TGTGCCAGCAGCGTAGAGGGTCGACTCAGCACAGATACGCAGTATTTT.

V usage is TRBV11-2 and J usage is TRBJ2-3; D not certain. Germline assignment: CDR1 SGHAT and CDR2 FQNNGV. The V end was cut by 1 base, the J end by 5 bases, with 4 bases between. The CDR3 runs 12 residues. The CDR3 nucleotides are TGTGCCAGCAGCTTAGGTGTAGATACGCAGTATTTT. Protein: CASSLGVDTQYF.

The rearrangement uses TRBV6-5 and TRBJ2-3, with 7 bases that match TRBD1. The CDR3 sequence is 16 residues long. Trimming removed 0 bases from V and 5 bases from J; junction bases left unmatched: 8. Germline lookup yields CDR1 MNHEY and CDR2 SVGAGI. CDR3 in DNA: TGTGCCAGCAGTTACTCCGCAGGGGGTTTGGGAGATACGCAGTATTTT. This codes for CASSYSAGGLGDTQYF.

In its sample, this clone was seen once. The chain couples TRBV5-8 to TRBJ1-5; the match to TRBD1 covers 7 bases. In germline, CDR1 is SGHTS, CDR2 YDEGEE. Unmatched junction bases numbered 8, after V lost 6 bases and J lost 5 bases. The CDR3 contains 14 residues. The CDR3 sequence: CASTPLRGHQPQHF. CDR3 DNA: TGTGCCAGCACCCCATTAAGGGGGCATCAGCCCCAGCATTTT.